The present entry profiles one T cell receptor beta chain with its context. This clonotype showed up just a few times. Its antigen is currently not known. Per-base quality was not reported, and no clone a single base away is much larger than it. From the germline V gene, CDR1 is SQVTM and CDR2 is ANQGSEA. From the cysteine through the phenylalanine, the CDR3 covers 15 amino acids. The kept DNA is CDR3 alone, 45 bases in frame from the first base. Trimming leaves V shorter by 7 bases and J shorter by 8 bases, with the junction holding 14 bases beyond the gene matches. The record originates from a study of T-cell reconstitution after alpha-beta-depleted transplantation in children (dated by TCRdb to about 2016). Regarding the study in general: Using TCR repertoire profiling, the study quantitatively followed how T-cell immune reconstitution unfolded in children after TCRalphabeta/CD19-depleted allogeneic hematopoietic cell transplantation.

The investigation overall reported the following: Over subsequent months, a decline in hyperexpanded clone frequencies was noted, and after one year, T-cell counts and TCRbeta diversity were mostly ascribed to newly produced T cells. About two months after transplant, the apparently early recovery of alphabetaT-cell counts reportedly depended on just several hundred clones that had expanded rapidly and came from non-depleted graft cells. In some patients, the high TCRbeta diversity seen at day 60 was put down to recipient T cells and intrathymic progenitors that had survived conditioning.

The treatment or condition label corresponds to: allogeneic hematopoietic cell transplantation with graft depleted of TCRalphabeta T cells and CD19 B cells. The transplant recipients were children given TCRalphabeta/CD19-depleted allogeneic hematopoietic cell grafts. The library was prepared using PCR. The data were produced on an Illumina HiSeq 2500. TCR libraries were prepared with molecular barcoding, using unique molecular identifiers to normalize TCRbeta repertoire quantification. TCRdb took the public reads, trimmed them with fastp at Q25, ran MiXCR for clone calling and kept in-frame beta chains. Here each entry gathers all rows of one CDR3 protein and keeps the most common genes and DNA. This sample has approximately 230,000 distinct CDR3 sequences in its table, and about 25% of those were observed once. The ten largest make up about 2.8% of the sample.

The source of this sequence is a girl aged 2-9 years with Fanconi anemia, due to receive a stem cell transplant. Recombination joined TRBV29-1 with TRBJ2-1; 10 central bases correspond to TRBD2. The sequencing here drew on PBMCs, taken before TCRalphabeta/CD19-depleted stem cell transplant. The nucleotide sequence reads as follows: TGCAGCGCTGGACTAGCGGATATTTACAATGATGAGCAGTTCTTC. Translation gives CSAGLADIYNDEQFF.